These T cell receptor beta chains were read from a single sample in a study of early T cells in non-severe SARS-CoV-2 infection. TCRdb used MiXCR to reprocess the 5' RACE reads, holding one entry per CDR3 protein. The data hold tens of thousands of distinct CDR3 sequences, with over 15% observed a single time. Sequenced here: whole blood, sampled at baseline. The receptors come from an adult who was a healthcare worker with PCR-confirmed SARS-CoV-2 infection or an uninfected control (not recorded which). CDR3s include the opening cysteine and the closing phenylalanine or tryptophan. A D gene is named only where the DNA matches it firmly. Where a row states a size, it is once, few, many or the class of an expanded clone; other rows omit it.

CASSGSVTKETQYF TGTGCCAGCAGCGGGAGTGTCACAAAAGAGACCCAGTACTTC NA TRBV7-8 few 14 TRBJ2-5
CASSLQGRPYEQYF TGTGCCAGCAGTTTACAGGGGCGGCCCTACGAGCAGTACTTC NA TRBV27 NA 14 TRBJ2-7
CASSETQAGTQYF TGTGCCAGCAGCGAAACTCAGGCGGGGACCCAGTACTTC NA TRBV11-2 few 13 TRBJ2-5
CASSPSRTSGKTYEQYF TGTGCCAGCTCACCAAGTCGGACTAGCGGAAAGACCTACGAGCAGTACTTC TRBD2 TRBV18 few 17 TRBJ2-7
CSARLQGGNTEAFF TGCAGTGCTAGATTGCAGGGAGGGAACACTGAAGCTTTCTTT NA TRBV20-1 NA 14 TRBJ1-1
CASIRDSGANVLTF TGTGCCAGCATAAGGGACTCTGGGGCCAACGTCCTGACTTTC NA TRBV6-2/TRBV6-3 few 14 TRBJ2-6
CASTPVGQNYEQYF TGTGCCAGCACCCCCGTGGGACAGAACTACGAGCAGTACTTC TRBD1 TRBV6-2/TRBV6-3 NA 14 TRBJ2-7
CASSLYRGDQPQHF TGTGCCAGCAGTTTATACCGGGGGGATCAGCCCCAGCATTTT NA TRBV27 many 14 TRBJ1-5
CASSYDRRGETQYF TGTGCCAGCAGTTATGATCGGAGGGGAGAGACCCAGTACTTC NA TRBV6-2/TRBV6-3 many 14 TRBJ2-5
CAWSVRDQPQHF TGTGCCTGGAGTGTACGAGATCAGCCCCAGCATTTT NA TRBV30 many 12 TRBJ1-5
CASSILLGSNTEFF TGTGCCAGTAGTATTTTGCTGGGTTCCAACACGGAGTTCTTC NA TRBV19 few 14 TRBJ2-1
CASSVRDSGKNEQFF TGTGCCAGCAGCGTTCGGGACAGTGGGAAAAATGAGCAGTTCTTC TRBD1 TRBV7-9 few 15 TRBJ2-1
CSARSGYNYGYTF TGCAGTGCTAGGTCAGGGTATAACTATGGCTACACCTTC NA TRBV20-1 NA 13 TRBJ1-2
CSARVEVGYNEQFF TGCAGTGCTAGAGTTGAGGTGGGGTACAATGAGCAGTTCTTC NA TRBV20-1 many 14 TRBJ2-1
CASSTAITGTSVYNEQFF TGTGCCAGCTCGACGGCCATAACCGGGACTAGCGTTTACAATGAGCAGTTCTTC TRBD2 TRBV28 many 18 TRBJ2-1
CSALGQGKGTQYF TGCAGTGCTCTAGGACAGGGAAAGGGTACGCAGTATTTT TRBD1 TRBV20-1 few 13 TRBJ2-3
CASSEQIETQYF TGTGCCAGCAGTGAACAAATAGAGACCCAGTACTTC NA TRBV2 many 12 TRBJ2-5
CASSLISYNSPLHF TGTGCCAGCAGCTTAATTTCCTATAATTCACCCCTCCACTTT NA TRBV7-2 NA 14 TRBJ1-6
CATKAGPESGELFF TGTGCCACCAAGGCTGGACCCGAATCCGGGGAGCTGTTTTTT NA TRBV28 many 14 TRBJ2-2
CASSLAQTGTEAFF TGTGCCAGCAGTTTAGCGCAAACGGGCACTGAAGCTTTCTTT NA TRBV12-3/TRBV12-4 many 14 TRBJ1-1
CSANPAGAPYNEQFF TGCAGTGCTAACCCAGCGGGAGCCCCTTACAATGAGCAGTTCTTC TRBD2 TRBV20-1 few 15 TRBJ2-1
CASSGGTDTQYF TGTGCCAGCTCGGGAGGCACAGATACGCAGTATTTT NA TRBV12-3/TRBV12-4 many 12 TRBJ2-3
CATRTGIYNEQFF TGTGCCACCAGGACAGGAATTTACAATGAGCAGTTCTTC TRBD1 TRBV28 NA 13 TRBJ2-1
CASSLITSGRKNEQFF TGTGCCAGCAGTTTAATTACTAGCGGGAGGAAGAATGAGCAGTTCTTC TRBD2 TRBV28 many 16 TRBJ2-1
CASSHASSYNSPLHF TGTGCCAGCAGCCATGCCAGCTCCTATAATTCACCCCTCCACTTT NA TRBV3-1 NA 15 TRBJ1-6
CASSRAGTGAYNEQFF TGCGCCAGCAGCCGGGCCGGGACAGGGGCCTACAATGAGCAGTTCTTC TRBD1 TRBV5-1 NA 16 TRBJ2-1
CASSGYAPGGGEQYF TGTGCCAGCAGCGGATACGCGCCAGGGGGTGGCGAGCAGTACTTC TRBD1 TRBV12-3/TRBV12-4 few 15 TRBJ2-7
CASSRTLSDTQYF TGCGCCAGCAGTAGGACCTTATCAGATACGCAGTATTTT NA TRBV5-1 NA 13 TRBJ2-3
CASSRSMNTEAFF TGTGCCAGCAGTCGGAGCATGAACACTGAAGCTTTCTTT NA TRBV25-1 many 13 TRBJ1-1
CASSGTGPYEQYF TGTGCCAGCTCCGGGACAGGGCCCTACGAGCAGTACTTC TRBD1 TRBV27 NA 13 TRBJ2-7
CASSQDSGGGANEQFF TGTGCCAGCAGCCAAGATTCAGGGGGAGGGGCCAATGAGCAGTTCTTC NA TRBV4-2 NA 16 TRBJ2-1
CSATGTLNEKLFF TGCAGTGCTACGGGGACGCTAAATGAAAAACTGTTTTTT NA TRBV20-1 NA 13 TRBJ1-4
CASLGTPGEQYF TGTGCCAGCCTCGGGACGCCCGGGGAGCAGTACTTC NA TRBV6-2/TRBV6-3 few 12 TRBJ2-7
CSALPPVRSSYNEQFF TGCAGTGCTTTACCCCCGGTTAGGAGCTCCTACAATGAGCAGTTCTTC NA TRBV20-1 many 16 TRBJ2-1
CASSRPNRGTDTQYF TGTGCCAGCAGTCGCCCTAACAGGGGGACAGATACGCAGTATTTT TRBD1 TRBV28 few 15 TRBJ2-3
CASSSDRASEAFF TGCGCCAGCAGCTCGGACAGGGCTTCTGAAGCTTTCTTT TRBD1 TRBV5-1 NA 13 TRBJ1-1
CASSSFTRTGDTEAFF TGTGCCAGCAGCTCATTCACCCGAACAGGGGACACTGAAGCTTTCTTT TRBD1 TRBV7-3 many 16 TRBJ1-1
CATGTSGSGDTQYF TGTGCCACCGGGACTAGCGGGAGCGGAGATACGCAGTATTTT TRBD2 TRBV6-5 NA 14 TRBJ2-3
CASRRGAGTYEQYF TGTGCCAGCAGACGTGGGGCAGGGACCTACGAGCAGTACTTC NA TRBV28 NA 14 TRBJ2-7
CASSQGQRSGTEAFF TGTGCCAGCAGCCAAGGGCAGAGGTCCGGCACTGAAGCTTTCTTT NA TRBV4-2 many 15 TRBJ1-1
CASRDWTGTNEQFF TGCGCCAGCAGAGACTGGACTGGAACCAATGAGCAGTTCTTC NA TRBV4-1 NA 14 TRBJ2-1
CASSQVFIGPSGEQYF TGCGCCAGCAGCCAAGTATTCATCGGCCCTTCGGGCGAGCAGTACTTC NA TRBV4-1 NA 16 TRBJ2-7